Each of the 32 T cell receptor beta chains below was sequenced from the same sample in a study of cytomegalovirus exposure and HLA in healthy donors. A multiplex PCR was run with 60 Vbeta primers and 13 Jbeta primers. Method: immunoSEQ multiplex PCR; TCRdb's copy keeps in-frame clones and lacks some. The table has approximately 150,000 clones, around 10% seen once. The sample consisted of PBMCs. The source of these receptors is a male donor in good health and CMV-seronegative.

The genes are TRBV5-4 and TRBJ2-7, with 8 bases identical to TRBD1. The CDR3 extends over 14 amino acids. CDR1 is SGHNT, CDR2 YYREEE, per germline (reference sequence). V shed 4 bases and J 1 base; nucleotides not matched to a gene: 4. The CDR3 sequence is CASSVRGPSYEQYF. CDR3 DNA sequence: TGTGCCAGCAGCGTCAGGGGGCCTTCCTACGAGCAGTACTTC. Based on the CDR3 plus reference TRBV5-4 and TRBJ2-7, the full variable domain is ETGVTQSPTHLIKTRGQQVTLRCSSQSGHNTVSWYQQALGQGPQFIFQYYREEENGRGNFPPRFSGLQFPNYSSELNVNALELDDSALYLCASSVRGPSYEQYFGPGTRLTVT.

This clone was seen a handful of times. The chain combines TRBV25-1 with TRBJ2-1; 9 bases map to TRBD1. Germline-derived CDR1 and CDR2 are MGHDK and SYGVNS. V lost 2 bases and J lost 4; bases outside the gene matches: 3. The CDR3 has 15 amino acids. CDR3 sequence (DNA): TGTGCCAGCAGTGAAACAGGGGGCTTTTACAATGAGCAGTTCTTC. As protein: CASSETGGFYNEQFF.

This chain connects TRBV2 to TRBJ2-1, with TRBD2 identical over 7 bases. Trimming cost V 8 bases and J 6 bases; bases outside gene matches: 10. This CDR3 region has 14 residues. From germline, CDR1 is SNHLY and CDR2 FYNNEI. The CDR3 spells CASLPTVAGNEQFF. DNA of the CDR3: TGTGCCAGCCTACCTACGGTAGCGGGCAATGAGCAGTTCTTC. The variable domain in full, with the rest retrieved from reference TRBV2 and TRBJ2-1, is EPEVTQTPSHQVTQMGQEVILRCVPISNHLYFYWYRQILGQKVEFLVSFYNNEISEKSEIFDDQFSVERPDGSNFTLKIRSTKLEDSAMYFCASLPTVAGNEQFFGPGTRLTVL.

This rearrangement joins TRBV11-2 to TRBJ2-1; possible D gene TRBD1, 6 bases. Trimming removed 0 bases from V and 5 bases from J, with 14 bases in between. CDR1 and CDR2 from the germline V gene are SGHAT and FQNNGV. The CDR3 covers 16 residues. For the CDR3, the DNA is TGTGCCAGCAGCTTAGATTCAGGACAGATTAACAATGAGCAGTTCTTC. Translation: CASSLDSGQINNEQFF.

V gene TRBV27 combines with J gene TRBJ2-3; TRBD2 agrees at 7 bases. Germline CDR1 and CDR2: MNHEY and SMNVEV (reference sequence). The CDR3 totals 14 residues. Losses at the gene ends were 4 bases for V and 3 bases for J; bases not matched to a gene: 4. The CDR3 nucleotides are TGTGCCAGCAGTTACCGAGCGGGGACAGATACGCAGTATTTT. Protein: CASSYRAGTDTQYF.

The genes are TRBV5-6 and TRBJ1-2; D is ambiguous. CDR3 length: 13 amino acids. Germline V gene data show CDR1 as SGHDT and CDR2 as YYEEEE. The V end was cut by 0 bases, the J end by 4 bases, with 7 bases between. The CDR3 here is CASSLAGVYGYTF. The DNA for the CDR3 is TGTGCCAGCAGCTTGGCCGGAGTCTATGGCTACACCTTC.

This clone came up a few times. The chain uses TRBV7-9 and TRBJ1-1, with TRBD1 matching over 7 bases. Looked up from germline, CDR1 is SEHNR and CDR2 is FQNEAQ (reference sequence). The CDR3 consists of 14 residues. Trimming cost V 4 bases and J 3 bases; bases outside gene matches: 5. The CDR3 loop is CASSSGQGDTEAFF. For the CDR3, the DNA is TGTGCCAGCAGCTCGGGGCAGGGGGACACTGAAGCTTTCTTT.

This clone showed up just a few times. The chain combines TRBV6-1 with TRBJ1-4; TRBD1 agrees at 9 bases. This CDR3 comprises 14 residues. V trimming: 6 bases; J trimming: 6 bases; junction bases outside the gene matches: 5. CDR1 and CDR2 from the germline V gene are MNHNS and SASEGT. The CDR3 sequence: CASSATGGDEKLFF. The CDR3 DNA follows: TGTGCCAGCAGCGCGACAGGGGGAGATGAAAAACTGTTTTTT.

This clone has just a few counts. The chain combines TRBV9 with TRBJ2-6, with TRBD1 matching over 7 bases. Per germline, CDR1 SGDLS and CDR2 YYNGEE. V lost 4 bases, J lost 5 bases, and 18 bases stayed unmatched. This CDR3 contains 19 residues. The CDR3 sequence is CASSPRGQDVALRANVLTF. CDR3 in DNA: TGTGCCAGCAGCCCGAGGGGGCAGGATGTAGCTCTTAGGGCCAACGTCCTGACTTTC.

This clone was picked up a small number of times. The chain links TRBV4-3 to TRBJ1-2; 7 bases map to TRBD1. With 1 base clipped from V and 4 bases from J, the junction kept 6 bases outside the gene matches. The CDR3 contains 15 residues. Looked up from germline, CDR1 is LGHNA and CDR2 is YSLEER. The CDR3 sequence: CASSQGRQGGYGYTF. DNA for the CDR3: TGCGCCAGCAGCCAAGGGAGACAGGGAGGCTATGGCTACACCTTC.

A few counts support this clone. The CDR3 reads CASRQLAGGYNEQYF. The CDR3 DNA is TGTGCCAGCAGGCAACTAGCGGGAGGGTACAACGAGCAGTACTTC. The rearrangement uses TRBV2 and TRBJ2-7; 13 bases fit TRBD2. Trimming cost V 6 bases and J 5 bases; bases outside gene matches: 7. This CDR3 is 15 amino acids long. The germline V gene has CDR1 SNHLY and CDR2 FYNNEI.

The sample holds a few counts of this clone. The CDR3 bases are TGTGCCAGCAGCCGCCGGGGGCAAGAGACCCAGTACTTC. Translation: CASSRRGQETQYF. The J gene is TRBJ2-5, the V gene TRBV7-2; maybe TRBD2 (6 bases). CDR3 length: 13 residues. V lost 5 bases to trimming and J lost 2 bases, with 9 bases between them. Per the germline V gene, CDR1 is SGHTA and CDR2 is FQGNSA.

In this sample, this clone turned up a few times. This CDR3 is CASSEGVYEQYF. In DNA, the CDR3 is TGTGCCAGCAGTGAAGGCGTCTACGAGCAGTACTTC. The gene calls are TRBV6-1 and TRBJ2-7; D is ambiguous. V shed 1 base and J shed 3 bases, with 4 bases lying between them. The germline V gene encodes CDR1 MNHNS and CDR2 SASEGT. CDR3 size: 12 residues.

V gene TRBV7-2 combines with J gene TRBJ2-2; 16 nucleotides align to TRBD2. Per germline, CDR1 SGHTA and CDR2 FQGNSA. The CDR3 runs to 18 residues. J gave up 3 bases and V 4 bases, and 5 bases lay outside the gene matches. CDR3 in amino acids: CASSSGLAGGSYTGELFF. The CDR3 DNA follows: TGTGCCAGCAGCTCGGGACTAGCGGGGGGGAGCTACACCGGGGAGCTGTTTTTT.

The CDR3 DNA reads as TGCGCCAGCAGCTTTAATACCGGGGAGCTGTTTTTT. It is translated as CASSFNTGELFF. The chain recombines TRBV5-1 with TRBJ2-2, with unresolved D. V was cut by 2 bases and J by 5 bases, with 4 bases left in between. CDR1 is SGHRS and CDR2 is YFSETQ in the germline V gene. The CDR3 has 12 residues.

The chain couples TRBV5-6 to TRBJ2-5, with 7 bases fitting TRBD1. The CDR3 covers 13 residues. The germline gives CDR1 SGHDT, CDR2 YYEEEE. The junction had 3 bases not matched to a gene; V was cut back by 4 bases and J by 3 bases. The CDR3 sequence is CASSIDREETQYF. CDR3 bases: TGTGCCAGCAGCATTGACAGGGAAGAGACCCAGTACTTC.

This clone was seen a handful of times. The gene calls are TRBV10-2 and TRBJ2-5; D may be TRBD1 (5 bases). The CDR3 has 13 residues. Trimming shortened V by 5 bases and J by 2 bases, and 9 bases separated the two germline ends. The V gene's germline CDR1 is WSHSY and CDR2 SAAADI. DNA for the CDR3: TGCGCCAGCAGTCTCAGGGAACAAGAGACCCAGTACTTC. This translates into CASSLREQETQYF.

V and J are TRBV5-1 and TRBJ2-7, with D possibly matching TRBD1 (6 bases). V lost 6 bases and J lost 2, with 21 bases in between. This CDR3 is 16 amino acids long. Per the germline V gene, CDR1 is SGHRS and CDR2 is YFSETQ. The CDR3 bases are TGCGCCAGCAAGAAAGGGGGTGAACTCGGCACCTACGAGCAGTACTTC. This codes for CASKKGGELGTYEQYF.

This clone was recorded a few times. The gene calls are TRBV5-1 and TRBJ2-1; 11 bases agree with TRBD2. This CDR3 has 13 amino acids. The junction had 2 bases not matched to a gene; V was cut back by 5 bases and J by 7 bases. In germline, CDR1 is SGHRS, CDR2 YFSETQ. The DNA of the CDR3 is TGCGCCAGCAGGCCTAGCGGGGGGAATGAGCAGTTCTTC. The encoded protein is CASRPSGGNEQFF.

The chain links TRBV19 to TRBJ2-7; maybe TRBD2 (7 bases). V was cut by 5 bases and J by 0 bases, with 14 bases left in between. Germline V gene data show CDR1 as LNHDA and CDR2 as SQIVND (reference sequence). The CDR3 is 15 residues long. This CDR3 is CASSPSGGASYEQYF. In DNA form, the CDR3 reads TGTGCCAGTAGTCCATCGGGGGGCGCCTCCTACGAGCAGTACTTC.

The sample holds a few counts of this clone. This chain uses TRBV4-2 with TRBJ2-7; TRBD2 agrees at 11 bases. The CDR3 contains 16 residues. The junction had 3 bases not matched to a gene; V was cut back by 1 base and J by 1 base. Germline CDR1 is LGHNA and CDR2 is YNFKEQ. DNA for the CDR3: TGTGCCAGCAGCCAAGGACTAGCGGGGCCATCCTACGAGCAGTACTTC. Protein: CASSQGLAGPSYEQYF.

J is TRBJ1-1 and V is TRBV12-2. TRBV12-2 is reported as a pseudogene. The CDR3 spans 17 residues. CDR3 protein: CASHYIGGDFLDTEAFF. Here the CDR3 DNA reads TGTGCAAGTCACTATATAGGGGGGGACTTTTTGGACACTGAAGCTTTCTTT.

This clone was counted only a few times. This chain uses TRBV7-9 with TRBJ1-5, with TRBD1 identical over 10 bases. This CDR3 spans 15 amino acids. Germline V gene sequence: CDR1 SEHNR, CDR2 FQNEAQ (reference sequence). With 5 bases clipped from V and 7 bases from J, the junction kept 8 bases outside the gene matches. In DNA form, the CDR3 reads TGTGCCAGCAGCGGGACAGGGGCCATGGAGCAGCCCCAGCATTTT. Its translation: CASSGTGAMEQPQHF.

This clone turned up a few times. This sequence joins TRBV4-2 and TRBJ2-7; tentatively, D is TRBD2 (6 bases). Germline CDR1 is LGHNA and CDR2 is YNFKEQ. Trimming took 2 bases from V and 2 from J, leaving 16 bases between them. CDR3 length: 16 amino acids. For the CDR3, the DNA is TGTGCCAGCAGCCAAAGCGGGTCCCCTACGCCCTACGAGCAGTACTTC. Translation: CASSQSGSPTPYEQYF.

The table lists this clone with a few counts. This chain uses TRBV5-6 with TRBJ2-7; 9 bases align to TRBD1. Germline V gene lookup returns CDR1 SGHDT and CDR2 YYEEEE. V was pared by 5 bases and J by 5 bases, with 17 bases of the junction left unmatched. The CDR3 covers 17 residues. The CDR3 sequence is CASRLLRIRDRANEQYF. CDR3 bases: TGTGCCAGCAGGCTACTCCGTATTAGGGACAGGGCAAACGAGCAGTACTTC.

Regarding this clone: The same CDR3 arises from other DNA sequences in this sample as well. The chain has TRBV28 and TRBJ1-1, with D possibly being TRBD1 (5 bases). Germline V CDR1 and CDR2: MDHEN, SYDVKM. The CDR3 loop spans 15 amino acids. The V end lost 9 bases, the J end lost 1 base, and 18 bases lay between the germline ends. CDR3 sequence: CASVIPTVGNTEAFF. In nucleotides, the CDR3 is TGTGCCAGTGTTATCCCGACAGTTGGGAACACTGAAGCTTTCTTT. Looking up the rest from reference TRBV28 and TRBJ1-1 gives the full variable domain: DVKVTQSSRYLVKRTGEKVFLECVQDMDHENMFWYRQDPGLGLRLIYFSYDVKMKEKGDIPEGYSVSREKKERFSLILESASTNQTSMYLCASVIPTVGNTEAFFGQGTRLTVV.

This clone occurred a few times. This chain connects TRBV9 to TRBJ1-4, with 8 bases aligning to TRBD1. Trimming took 0 bases from V and 6 from J; bases not matched to a gene: 4. Germline loops: CDR1 SGDLS, CDR2 YYNGEE. The CDR3 spans 15 residues. CDR3 sequence: CASSVAQGAYEKLFF. CDR3 bases: TGTGCCAGCAGCGTAGCCCAGGGGGCTTATGAAAAACTGTTTTTT.

The chain is built from TRBV14 and TRBJ2-1; 7 bases are shared with TRBD2. This CDR3 contains 15 residues. Germline-derived CDR1 and CDR2 are SGHDN and FVKESK. V was clipped by 3 bases and J by 0 bases; unmatched bases: 2. CDR3 region: CASSHGGSSYNEQFF. The CDR3 DNA follows: TGTGCCAGCAGCCATGGCGGGAGCTCCTACAATGAGCAGTTCTTC. The whole variable domain, filled in from reference TRBV14 and TRBJ2-1, reads EAGVTQFPSHSVIEKGQTVTLRCDPISGHDNLYWYRRVMGKEIKFLLHFVKESKQDESGMPNNRFLAERTGGTYSTLKVQPAELEDSGVYFCASSHGGSSYNEQFFGPGTRLTVL.

This clone was detected a few times. The chain combines TRBV18 with TRBJ2-7; the D gene is possibly TRBD1 (6 bases). The CDR3 length is 14 residues. Trimming stripped 5 bases from V and 0 bases from J, with 11 bases between. CDR1 KGHSH and CDR2 LQKENI come from the germline V gene. The CDR3 loop reads CASSLDRNSYEQYF. Here the CDR3 DNA reads TGTGCCAGCTCATTGGACAGAAACTCCTACGAGCAGTACTTC. Complete variable domain (other parts from reference TRBV18 and TRBJ2-7): NAGVMQNPRHLVRRRGQEARLRCSPMKGHSHVYWYRQLPEEGLKFMVYLQKENIIDESGMPKERFSAEFPKEGPSILRIQQVVRGDSAAYFCASSLDRNSYEQYFGPGTRLTVT.

This clone has just a few counts. The rearrangement links TRBV4-3 to TRBJ1-1; the match to TRBD1 covers 9 bases. With 4 bases clipped from V and 5 bases from J, the junction kept 8 bases outside the gene matches. Germline CDR1 reads LGHNA; CDR2 reads YSLEER. The CDR3 runs 15 residues. The CDR3 loop reads CASSPQQGARTEAFF. In nucleotides, the CDR3 is TGCGCCAGCAGCCCCCAACAGGGGGCGAGGACTGAAGCTTTCTTT.

The chain links TRBV10-3 to TRBJ2-7, with D possibly matching TRBD2 (6 bases). Germline CDR1 is ENHRY and CDR2 is SYGVKD. V was cut by 4 bases and J by 0 bases, with 13 bases left in between. The CDR3 totals 15 residues. The CDR3 sequence: CAISASGGTSYEQYF. CDR3 nucleotide sequence: TGTGCCATCAGTGCGTCGGGCGGGACCTCCTACGAGCAGTACTTC.

This clone appeared a few times. The rearrangement uses TRBV9 and TRBJ2-1, with 8 bases fitting TRBD1. The CDR3 spans 18 residues. Germline CDR1 reads SGDLS; CDR2 reads YYNGEE. Trimming removed 0 bases from V and 1 base from J; junction bases left unmatched: 9. CDR3 in amino acids: CASSVAPDRDNSYNEQFF. The CDR3 DNA is TGTGCCAGCAGCGTAGCCCCGGACAGGGATAATTCCTACAATGAGCAGTTCTTC.